The source of this T cell receptor beta chain is a study of blood T cell repertoires in COVID-19. On the study more broadly: COVID-19 samples, acute and convalescent, were from the United States, Italy and Spain. Sources were T cells, B-cell-depleted T cells, or PBMCs; the material itself was cDNA or gDNA.

This CDR3 has 14 amino acids. Looked up from germline, CDR1 is MNHEY and CDR2 is SVGAGI. Losses at the gene ends were 7 bases for V and 9 bases for J; bases not matched to a gene: 5. Only in-frame clones appear in the TCRdb table, and some are missing; sequencing was by immunoSEQ multiplex PCR. The sample lists 250,000 to 300,000 clones, about 89% occurring once. The chain recombines TRBV6-5 with TRBJ2-1; 14 nucleotides line up with TRBD2. The sequenced sample consisted of peripheral blood. This TCR was sampled from a woman aged 40 to 50 who had recovered from COVID-19. Written as DNA, the CDR3 is TGTGCCAGCAAGGGACTAGCGGGAGAGGTTGAGCAGTTCTTC. This encodes CASKGLAGEVEQFF.